The text below deals with one T cell receptor beta chain. This record comes from a study of blood T cell repertoires in COVID-19. On the study more broadly: Italy, Spain and the United States were the sources of the convalescent and acute COVID-19 samples.

Generated by immunoSEQ multiplex PCR, the TCRdb table keeps only in-frame clones and is missing some. This repertoire shows 150,000 to 200,000 clones, roughly 87% found once; its top ten account for roughly 21%. Germline V gene lookup returns CDR1 SEHNR and CDR2 FQNEAQ (reference sequence). The CDR3 covers 14 residues. Trimming cost V 1 base and J 14 bases, with 15 bases left between them. The genes are TRBV7-9 and TRBJ1-6; D call uncertain. This sequence originates from a man in his 60s with active or convalescent COVID-19. Sequences were obtained from peripheral blood. The CDR3 protein is CASSLEYGAEALHF. DNA for the CDR3: TGTGCCAGCAGCTTAGAGTACGGCGCTGAGGCCCTCCACTTT.